This T cell receptor (beta chain) comes out of a study of T-cell memory formation after mild COVID-19. Study context: TCR clusters largely stayed donor specific.

TCRdb re-called the 5' RACE reads through MiXCR, storing one row per CDR3 protein. The sample holds about 150,000 distinct CDR3 sequences, approximately 26% seen once. The study's findings and limits: Several responding clones turned up in pre-infection memory, indicating that cross-reactive memory may have taken part.

V shed 5 bases and J 5 bases; nucleotides not matched to a gene: 5. The CDR3 totals 14 residues. The germline CDR1 and CDR2 sequences are LGHNA and YNFKEQ. In regard to this clonotype: Its antigen remains unidentified.

This receptor was identified in an adult woman who had mild COVID-19 (a few samples of this study predate the infection). Cell type and time point are not known. Sequenced: PBMCs or a T cell subset sorted from them (not recorded which). The V and J genes are TRBV4-2 and TRBJ2-3, with 9 bases matching TRBD2. DNA for the CDR3: TGTGCCAGCAGCGCCGCGGGGGGGCAAGATACGCAGTATTTT. It codes for CASSAAGGQDTQYF.